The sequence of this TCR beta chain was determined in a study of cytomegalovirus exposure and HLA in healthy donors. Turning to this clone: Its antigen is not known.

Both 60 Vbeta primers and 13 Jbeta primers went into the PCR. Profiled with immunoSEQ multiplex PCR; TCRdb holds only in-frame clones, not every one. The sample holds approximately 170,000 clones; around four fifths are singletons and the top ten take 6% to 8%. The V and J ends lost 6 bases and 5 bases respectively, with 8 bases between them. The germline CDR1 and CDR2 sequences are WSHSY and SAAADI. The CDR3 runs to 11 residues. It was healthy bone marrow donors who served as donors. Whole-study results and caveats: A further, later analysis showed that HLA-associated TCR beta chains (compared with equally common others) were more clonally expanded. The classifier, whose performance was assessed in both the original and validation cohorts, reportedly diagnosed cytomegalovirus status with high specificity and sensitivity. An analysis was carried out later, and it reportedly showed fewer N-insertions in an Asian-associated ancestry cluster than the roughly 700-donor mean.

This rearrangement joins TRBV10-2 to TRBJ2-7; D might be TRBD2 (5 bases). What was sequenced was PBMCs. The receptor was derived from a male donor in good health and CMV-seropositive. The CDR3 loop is CASRHGDEQYF. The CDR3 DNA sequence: TGCGCCAGCAGACACGGGGACGAGCAGTACTTC.